These 5 T cell receptor beta chains share one sample of origin, sequenced in a study of blood T cells in healthy people across ages. Alongside a J-beta primer mix, a sample-barcoded 5' primer served in a second PCR lasting about 7 to 11 cycles. TCRdb reanalysed the 5' RACE reads using MiXCR and keeps one entry per CDR3 protein. The sample shows roughly 1.4 million distinct CDR3 sequences, approximately 63% of them seen only once. Sequencing was carried out using blood. Receptors originate from a man between 18 and 35 years old in good health.

V usage is TRBV12-3 or TRBV12-4 and J usage is TRBJ2-3, with D perhaps matching TRBD1 or TRBD2 (5 bases each). Between the trimmed V and J ends, which lost 2 bases and 0 bases, there was a span of 9 bases. CDR3 length: 15 residues. In DNA form, the CDR3 reads TGTGCCAGCAGTTTATGGGGACCTAGCACAGATACGCAGTATTTT. As protein: CASSLWGPSTDTQYF.

This chain links TRBV14 with TRBJ1-6, with no clear D. Trimming shortened V by 3 bases and J by 7 bases, and 7 bases separated the two germline ends. Germline V CDR1 and CDR2: SGHDN, FVKESK. The CDR3 loop spans 13 amino acids. Written as DNA, the CDR3 is TGTGCCAGCAGCCACACAAGGAATTCACCCCTCCACTTT. Amino acid sequence: CASSHTRNSPLHF. The full variable domain, with the rest looked up from reference TRBV14 and TRBJ1-6, is EAGVTQFPSHSVIEKGQTVTLRCDPISGHDNLYWYRRVMGKEIKFLLHFVKESKQDESGMPNNRFLAERTGGTYSTLKVQPAELEDSGVYFCASSHTRNSPLHFGNGTRLTVT.

The chain employs TRBV24-1 and TRBJ1-1; 8 positions agree with TRBD1. Germline CDR1 is KGHDR and CDR2 is SFDVKD. This CDR3 comprises 14 residues. The V and J ends lost 2 bases and 3 bases, in that order; junction bases with no gene match: 1. CDR3 DNA: TGTGCCACCAGTGATTGGACAGGGTACACTGAAGCTTTCTTT. Translated: CATSDWTGYTEAFF.

This chain joins TRBV4-1 and TRBJ2-1, with D tentatively TRBD2 (6 bases). V was trimmed by 1 base and J by 0 bases, leaving 13 bases between them. Germline V CDR1 and CDR2: MGHRA, YSYEKL. The CDR3 consists of 17 residues. CDR3 residues: CASSQVLSGSSYNEQFF. The CDR3 nucleotides read TGCGCCAGCAGCCAAGTGTTGTCCGGGAGCTCCTACAATGAGCAGTTCTTC.

The rearrangement uses TRBV4-1 and TRBJ2-1; TRBD2 agrees at 9 bases. J lost 9 bases, V lost 4 bases, and 10 bases had no gene match. The germline CDR1 and CDR2 sequences are MGHRA and YSYEKL. CDR3 size: 15 residues. CDR3 coding DNA: TGCGCCAGCAGCCGTGGTGACGGCGGGGGGGGTGAGCAGTTCTTC. Translated, it gives CASSRGDGGGGEQFF.